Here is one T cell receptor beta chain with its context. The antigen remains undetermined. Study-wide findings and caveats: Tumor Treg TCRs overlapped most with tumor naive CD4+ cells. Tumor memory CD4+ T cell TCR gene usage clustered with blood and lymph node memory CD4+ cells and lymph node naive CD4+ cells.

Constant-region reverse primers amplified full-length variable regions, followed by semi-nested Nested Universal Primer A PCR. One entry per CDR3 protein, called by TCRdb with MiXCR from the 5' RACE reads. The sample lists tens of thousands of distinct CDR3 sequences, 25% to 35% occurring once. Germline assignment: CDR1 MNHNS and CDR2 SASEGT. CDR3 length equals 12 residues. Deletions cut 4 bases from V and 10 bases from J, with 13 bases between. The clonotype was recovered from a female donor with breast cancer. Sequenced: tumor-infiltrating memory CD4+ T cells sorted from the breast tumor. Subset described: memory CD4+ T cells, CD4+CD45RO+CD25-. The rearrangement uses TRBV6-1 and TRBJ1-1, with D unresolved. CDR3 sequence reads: CASSVGPNGAFF. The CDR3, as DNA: TGTGCCAGCAGTGTGGGTCCTAACGGAGCTTTCTTT.